This T cell receptor beta chain originates from a study of T cells in Graves' hyperthyroidism and ophthalmopathy. The CDR3 regions of TCR beta were amplified from RNA transcripts. When the TCR CDR3 underwent first-round RT-PCR, the HTBI primer set was used. TCRdb reanalysed the multiplex PCR reads using MiXCR and keeps one entry per CDR3 protein. The profile shows 600,000 or so distinct CDR3 sequences, around 15% of them singletons. Germline CDR1 and CDR2: SGHTA and FQGTGA. V dropped 4 bases and J dropped 4; count of bases not matched to a gene: 3. This CDR3 has 14 amino acids. This clonotype was counted many times.

The chain employs TRBV7-3 and TRBJ2-2; TRBD2 matches at 7 bases. The clonotype originates from a woman aged 50 to 65 with Graves' ophthalmopathy. The specimen sequenced was blood. The CDR3 loop is CASSSLASTGELFF. DNA for the CDR3: TGTGCCAGCAGCTCACTAGCGAGCACCGGGGAGCTGTTTTTT.